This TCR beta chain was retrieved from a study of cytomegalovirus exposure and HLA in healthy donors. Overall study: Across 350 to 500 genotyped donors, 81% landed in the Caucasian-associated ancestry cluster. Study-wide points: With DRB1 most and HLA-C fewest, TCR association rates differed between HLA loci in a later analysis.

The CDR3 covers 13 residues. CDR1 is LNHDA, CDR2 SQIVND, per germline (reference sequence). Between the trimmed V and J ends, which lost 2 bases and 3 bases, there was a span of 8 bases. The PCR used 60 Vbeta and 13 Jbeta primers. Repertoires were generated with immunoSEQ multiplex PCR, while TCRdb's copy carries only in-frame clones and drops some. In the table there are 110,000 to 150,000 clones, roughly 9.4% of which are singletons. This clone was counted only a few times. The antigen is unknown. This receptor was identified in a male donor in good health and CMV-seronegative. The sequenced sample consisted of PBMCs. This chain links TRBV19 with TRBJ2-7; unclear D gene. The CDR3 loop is CASSIRRNYEQYF. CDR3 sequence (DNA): TGTGCCAGTAGTATAAGGCGGAACTACGAGCAGTACTTC.